This passage covers 20 T cell receptor beta chains from one sample sequenced in a study of OX40 agonist ivuxolimab in advanced cancers. Repertoires were generated with immunoSEQ multiplex PCR, while TCRdb's copy carries only in-frame clones and drops some. The table records 80,000 to 95,000 clones, roughly 90% of them present only once. Sequencing was performed on CD4+ or CD8+ T cells sorted from blood, taken in a trial of the OX40 agonist ivuxolimab. Source of these receptors: an adult with an advanced solid tumor such as melanoma, head and neck, liver or kidney cancer.

The chain employs TRBV7-2 and TRBJ1-1, with D uncertain. CDR3 length: 14 amino acids. The V end lost 6 bases, the J end lost 4 bases, and 15 bases lay between the germline ends. The germline V gene encodes CDR1 SGHTA and CDR2 FQGNSA. The CDR3 is CASSIGSGSTEAFF. The CDR3 bases are TGTGCCAGCAGTATTGGGTCGGGGAGCACTGAAGCTTTCTTT.

The CDR3 nucleotides are TGTGCCTGGAGTGGAGGCCAGCAAGAGACCCAGTACTTC. Translated: CAWSGGQQETQYF. The genes are TRBV30 and TRBJ2-5; D unresolved. The CDR3 has 13 amino acids. Trimming left V 1 base short and J 2 bases short, with 8 bases between. Germline loops: CDR1 GTSNPN, CDR2 SVGIG (reference sequence).

The V gene is TRBV10-3, the J gene TRBJ1-2; possibly TRBD1 for D (5 bases). This CDR3 is built from 13 residues. The V gene's germline CDR1 is ENHRY and CDR2 SYGVKD. Trimming pared 0 bases from V and 3 bases from J, leaving 5 bases between. The CDR3 nucleotides are TGTGCCATCAGTGAGTCGACAGACTATGGCTACACCTTC. Its translation is CAISESTDYGYTF.

The chain links TRBV10-3 to TRBJ2-2; 7 bases align to TRBD2. Germline V CDR1 and CDR2: ENHRY, SYGVKD. The CDR3 length is 16 residues. J gave up 5 bases and V 5 bases, and 11 bases lay outside the gene matches. CDR3 sequence: CAISTTTGLGTGELFF. The CDR3 DNA reads TGTGCCATCAGTACGACGACCGGACTAGGGACCGGGGAGCTGTTTTTT.

CDR3 residues: CASSLPGSGEQYF. The CDR3 DNA sequence: TGTGCCAGCAGTTTACCGGGATCCGGCGAGCAGTACTTC. V usage is TRBV28 and J usage is TRBJ2-7; D might be TRBD2 (5 bases). V lost 2 bases to trimming and J lost 6 bases, with 11 bases between them. The CDR3 runs 13 residues. Per germline, CDR1 MDHEN and CDR2 SYDVKM.

The rearrangement links TRBV25-1 to TRBJ2-7; 7 bases map to TRBD1. The J segment lost 5 bases and the V segment lost 4 bases, leaving 5 bases of the junction unmatched. The CDR3 runs 13 residues. Germline-derived CDR1 and CDR2 are MGHDK and SYGVNS. The CDR3 nucleotides are TGTGCCAGCAGTGGCGACAGGGCCAACGAGCAGTACTTC. It yields the protein CASSGDRANEQYF.

The rearrangement links TRBV7-9 to TRBJ2-1, with 8 bases matching TRBD2. Germline V CDR1 and CDR2: SEHNR, FQNEAQ (reference sequence). The CDR3 is 15 residues long. V shed 5 bases and J 6 bases; nucleotides not matched to a gene: 9. The CDR3 spells CASSASGSRFNEQFF. The CDR3 DNA reads as TGTGCCAGCAGCGCCAGCGGGAGTCGTTTCAATGAGCAGTTCTTC.

CDR3 protein: CAIMATGSYEQYF. The CDR3 nucleotides are TGTGCCATCATGGCGACTGGATCCTACGAGCAGTACTTC. The chain uses TRBV10-3 and TRBJ2-7, with D hard to call. The V end was cut by 7 bases, the J end by 1 base, with 11 bases between. Germline lookup yields CDR1 ENHRY and CDR2 SYGVKD. The CDR3 runs to 13 residues.

J is TRBJ2-7 and V is TRBV11-3; 10 bases match TRBD1. Germline assignment: CDR1 SGHNT and CDR2 YENEEA. V lost 4 bases and J lost 4; bases outside the gene matches: 7. CDR3 length: 15 residues. CDR3 in DNA: TGTGCCAGCAGCTACTCGACAGGGGGCGCGTACGAGCAGTACTTC. As protein: CASSYSTGGAYEQYF.

This sequence joins TRBV19 and TRBJ1-5, with D perhaps TRBD1 (6 bases). The V gene's germline CDR1 is LNHDA and CDR2 SQIVND (reference sequence). The V and J ends lost 7 bases and 0 bases respectively, with 19 bases between them. The CDR3 has 17 amino acids. The CDR3 DNA follows: TGTGCCAGTAATCTGGGGGCCGGCAGTTATAGCAATCAGCCCCAGCATTTT. Encoded protein: CASNLGAGSYSNQPQHF.

The V call is TRBV7-9, the J call TRBJ2-1; 7 bases line up with TRBD2. Per the germline V gene, CDR1 is SEHNR and CDR2 is FQNEAQ (reference sequence). The CDR3 runs to 15 residues. V lost 2 bases and J lost 6; bases outside the gene matches: 7. CDR3 loop: CASSLRSGASNEQFF. Written as DNA, the CDR3 is TGTGCCAGCAGCTTAAGAAGCGGGGCCTCCAATGAGCAGTTCTTC.

The chain has TRBV27 and TRBJ1-3, with D possibly being TRBD1 (6 bases). The V end was cut by 2 bases, the J end by 4 bases, with 12 bases between. This CDR3 comprises 15 residues. Germline V gives CDR1 MNHEY, CDR2 SMNVEV (reference sequence). The CDR3 bases are TGTGCCAGCAGTTTAGCCAGGGGCCGAGGAAACACCATATATTTT. Amino acids: CASSLARGRGNTIYF.

The CDR3 sequence: CASRATGELFF. The CDR3 DNA is TGTGCCAGTAGGGCTACCGGGGAGCTGTTTTTT. The rearrangement links TRBV19 to TRBJ2-2; D ambiguous. The V and J ends lost 6 bases and 5 bases respectively, with 4 bases between them. Germline CDR1 is LNHDA and CDR2 is SQIVND (reference sequence). This CDR3 has 11 amino acids.

The chain carries TRBV7-2 and TRBJ1-3, with D perhaps matching TRBD1 (6 bases). There are 14 residues in the CDR3. Germline V gives CDR1 SGHTA, CDR2 FQGNSA. V gave up 1 base and J gave up 8 bases, with 12 bases separating them. The CDR3 DNA sequence: TGTGCCAGCAGCTTAGGGGCAGGGGCAGACACCATATATTTT. The encoded protein is CASSLGAGADTIYF.

The chain links TRBV7-6 to TRBJ2-3; D is perhaps TRBD1 (5 bases). Germline V gene data show CDR1 as SGHVS and CDR2 as FNYEAQ. This CDR3 region has 14 residues. Trimming left V 2 bases short and J 4 bases short, with 10 bases between. The CDR3 nucleotides read TGTGCCAGCAGCTTATTTCAGGGTTCAGATACGCAGTATTTT. Its protein is CASSLFQGSDTQYF.

The gene calls are TRBV10-3 and TRBJ1-1; the match to TRBD1 covers 9 bases. CDR3 length equals 14 residues. CDR1 ENHRY and CDR2 SYGVKD come from the germline V gene. V dropped 11 bases and J dropped 1; count of bases not matched to a gene: 8. CDR3 loop: CAVQGDRENTEAFF. CDR3 in DNA: TGTGCCGTACAGGGGGACAGGGAGAACACTGAAGCTTTCTTT.

V and J are TRBV11-1 and TRBJ2-7; D is unclear. The ends were cut back, 2 bases at V and 3 bases at J, with 14 bases in the middle. CDR3 length: 15 amino acids. The germline V gene encodes CDR1 SGHAT and CDR2 FQDESV (reference sequence). The CDR3 DNA is TGTGCCAGCAGCTTAATGGGGTCCGTCTACTACGAGCAGTACTTC. Translation: CASSLMGSVYYEQYF.

The chain employs TRBV27 and TRBJ1-2; TRBD1 matches at 7 bases. CDR3 size: 15 residues. V trimming: 3 bases; J trimming: 1 base; junction bases outside the gene matches: 5. Germline loops: CDR1 MNHEY, CDR2 SMNVEV (reference sequence). The CDR3 loop is CASSFSGTVNYGYTF. The CDR3 DNA is TGTGCCAGCAGTTTTTCCGGGACAGTTAACTATGGCTACACCTTC.

A single count supports this clone. The rearrangement joins TRBV7-9 to TRBJ2-7; 10 positions agree with TRBD2. The CDR3 is made up of 14 amino acids. Per germline, CDR1 SEHNR and CDR2 FQNEAQ (reference sequence). The V segment lost 8 bases and the J segment 4 bases; nucleotides outside the gene matches: 8. CDR3 sequence reads: CASGPRTSGYEQYF. The CDR3 DNA sequence: TGTGCCAGCGGGCCGCGGACTAGCGGTTACGAGCAGTACTTC. Together with reference TRBV7-9 and TRBJ2-7, the CDR3 gives the full variable domain: DTGVSQNPRHKITKRGQNVTFRCDPISEHNRLYWYRQTLGQGPEFLTYFQNEAQLEKSRLLSDRFSAERPKGSFSTLEIQRTEQGDSAMYLCASGPRTSGYEQYFGPGTRLTVT.

This rearrangement joins TRBV5-1 to TRBJ1-1, with unresolved D. This CDR3 is 13 amino acids long. The germline V and J ends were trimmed by 1 base and 1 base, with 5 bases remaining between them. Per the germline V gene, CDR1 is SGHRS and CDR2 is YFSETQ. CDR3 in amino acids: CASSLTPNTEAFF. The DNA for the CDR3 is TGCGCCAGCAGCTTGACACCGAACACTGAAGCTTTCTTT.